This is a list of T cell receptor beta chains from one sample in a study of blood T cell repertoires in COVID-19. This table comes from immunoSEQ multiplex PCR, and its TCRdb copy is limited to in-frame clones, with some not included. The data show about 120,000 clones, with approximately 85% seen just once and 12% held by the top ten. Sequenced sample: peripheral blood. These receptors all come from a human donor in a cohort sampled during active COVID-19. Each CDR3 is given with its conserved first and last residue. The D gene is left open where the match is weak. Some rows mark clone size as missing; the rest say once, few, many or name a class of expanded clone.

V gene,J gene,CDR3 length,D gene,clone size,CDR3 protein,CDR3 DNA
TRBV7-9,TRBJ2-7,14,TRBD1,few,CASSPRTGRHEQYF,TGTGCCAGCAGCCCCCGGACAGGGCGGCACGAGCAGTACTTC
TRBV19,TRBJ1-2,13,.,.,CASSMGRNYGYTF,TGTGCCAGTAGTATGGGCAGGAACTATGGCTACACCTTC
TRBV19,TRBJ2-2,16,TRBD1,.,CASGQGVISGTGELFF,TGTGCCAGTGGACAGGGTGTTATTTCCGGGACCGGGGAGCTGTTTTTT
TRBV9,TRBJ1-5,14,TRBD1,once,CASSTGQGNQPQHF,TGTGCCAGCAGCACCGGACAGGGGAATCAGCCCCAGCATTTT
TRBV19,TRBJ1-4,14,.,.,CASRPGSTNEKLFF,TGTGCCAGTAGACCGGGGTCAACTAATGAAAAACTGTTTTTT
TRBV19,TRBJ2-7,13,.,once,CASSSSLVSEQYF,TGTGCCAGTAGTTCTAGTCTGGTAAGCGAGCAGTACTTC
TRBV5-6,TRBJ1-3,13,.,.,CASSPGSGNTIYF,TGTGCCAGCAGCCCGGGCTCTGGAAACACCATATATTTT
TRBV11-2,TRBJ2-7,13,.,.,CASSFLRDSEQYF,TGTGCCAGCAGCTTCCTCCGGGATTCCGAGCAGTACTTC
TRBV5-1,TRBJ1-2,14,.,.,CASSQDDRPVGYTF,TGCGCCAGCAGCCAAGATGACAGGCCGGTGGGCTACACCTTC
TRBV12-3/TRBV12-4,TRBJ2-4,13,.,.,CASSIAARNIQYF,TGTGCCAGCAGTATTGCGGCTAGGAACATTCAGTACTTC
TRBV28,TRBJ1-2,13,.,.,CASSPPANYGYTF,TGTGCCAGCAGTCCTCCGGCTAACTATGGCTACACCTTC
TRBV28,TRBJ1-2,13,.,.,CASSALSGWGYTF,TGTGCCAGCAGTGCGCTGTCGGGGTGGGGCTACACCTTC
TRBV28,TRBJ1-1,14,TRBD1,.,CASTFDRGGTEAFF,TGTGCCAGCACCTTCGACAGGGGGGGAACTGAAGCTTTCTTT
TRBV18,TRBJ2-3,16,TRBD2,.,CASSPRLAGGTDTQYF,TGTGCCAGCTCACCCCGACTAGCGGGGGGCACAGATACGCAGTATTTT
TRBV12-3/TRBV12-4,TRBJ1-2,12,.,.,CASSHPGYGYTF,TGTGCCAGCAGTCACCCCGGCTATGGCTACACCTTC
TRBV5-4,TRBJ1-2,14,.,few,CASSLVGPNYGYTF,TGTGCCAGCAGCTTGGTGGGGCCCAACTATGGCTACACCTTC
TRBV6-1,TRBJ1-6,15,.,.,CASSDQGTYNSPLHF,TGTGCCAGCAGTGATCAGGGGACGTATAATTCACCCCTCCACTTT
TRBV3-1/TRBV3-2,TRBJ2-1,14,TRBD2,.,CASSQDSSGRGQFF,TGTGCCAGCAGCCAAGATTCCTCTGGGAGGGGGCAGTTCTTC
TRBV6-1,TRBJ2-5,15,TRBD1,.,CASSEGQGIWETQYF,TGTGCCAGCAGTGAGGGACAGGGGATATGGGAGACCCAGTACTTC
TRBV19,TRBJ2-7,16,TRBD2,.,CASSPGLAGGLYEQYF,TGTGCCAGTAGTCCGGGACTAGCGGGGGGGCTTTACGAGCAGTACTTC
TRBV6-5,TRBJ1-5,15,.,.,CASSYSASSNQPQHF,TGTGCCAGCAGTTACTCGGCATCCAGCAATCAGCCCCAGCATTTT
TRBV18,TRBJ1-2,15,.,.,CASSADRSLNYGYTF,TGTGCCAGCTCAGCCGACAGGTCTCTAAACTATGGCTACACCTTC
TRBV6-9,TRBJ2-2,16,.,.,CASSYSGQPNTGELFF,TGTGCCAGCAGTTATTCCGGACAGCCGAACACCGGGGAGCTGTTTTTT
TRBV19,TRBJ2-5,13,TRBD1,.,CASSEGAQETQYF,TGTGCCAGTAGTGAGGGGGCCCAAGAGACCCAGTACTTC
TRBV7-9,TRBJ1-3,14,TRBD1,.,CASRSTGGADTIYF,TGTGCCAGCAGGTCCACAGGGGGCGCGGACACCATATATTTT
TRBV7-6,TRBJ2-3,17,.,once,CASSLKRLASVTDTQYF,TGTGCCAGCAGCTTAAAGCGATTGGCTAGCGTCACAGATACGCAGTATTTT
TRBV29-1,TRBJ2-5,14,.,.,CSAGGTGGQETQYF,TGCAGCGCCGGAGGGACCGGGGGCCAAGAGACCCAGTACTTC
TRBV7-2,TRBJ2-1,17,TRBD2,.,CASSLELTSGGVGEQFF,TGTGCCAGCAGCCTAGAGCTGACTAGCGGGGGGGTGGGTGAGCAGTTCTTC
TRBV7-9,TRBJ1-5,16,.,.,CASSLAGQGNNQPQHF,TGTGCCAGCAGCTTAGCGGGTCAGGGGAACAATCAGCCCCAGCATTTT
TRBV10-3,TRBJ2-5,12,.,.,CAIGGLQETQYF,TGTGCCATCGGCGGGCTGCAAGAGACCCAGTACTTC
TRBV4-3,TRBJ2-7,14,.,.,CASSQDPNGYEQYF,TGCGCCAGCAGCCAAGATCCCAACGGGTACGAGCAGTACTTC
TRBV6-5,TRBJ1-5,15,.,.,CASRPQLMANQPQHF,TGTGCCAGCAGACCACAGCTAATGGCCAATCAGCCCCAGCATTTT
TRBV29-1,TRBJ1-2,14,.,.,CSVARQGGNYGYTF,TGCAGCGTTGCTAGGCAGGGTGGTAACTATGGCTACACCTTC
TRBV6-5,TRBJ1-3,15,.,.,CASREDSNSGNTIYF,TGTGCCAGCAGGGAGGACAGTAACTCTGGAAACACCATATATTTT
TRBV5-6,TRBJ1-2,15,.,.,CASSLVWEASYGYTF,TGTGCCAGCAGCTTGGTATGGGAGGCGAGCTATGGCTACACCTTC
TRBV6-2/TRBV6-3,TRBJ2-1,19,TRBD2,.,CASSYSPLAGASSYNEQFF,TGTGCCAGCAGTTACTCGCCGCTAGCGGGGGCGAGCTCCTACAATGAGCAGTTCTTC
TRBV4-3,TRBJ1-5,14,.,.,CASSQERFLRPQHF,TGCGCCAGCAGCCAAGAACGCTTTTTGCGGCCCCAGCATTTT
TRBV2,TRBJ2-7,14,.,.,CASSVGQGTYEQYF,TGTGCCAGCAGTGTGGGGCAGGGGACCTACGAGCAGTACTTC
TRBV19,TRBJ2-3,13,TRBD2,.,CAARDYRTDTQYF,TGTGCCGCTCGGGACTACCGCACAGATACGCAGTATTTT
TRBV5-5,TRBJ1-6,11,.,.,CASTLGQTLHF,TGTGCCAGCACCCTGGGGCAGACCCTCCACTTT
TRBV9,TRBJ2-3,16,TRBD2,.,CASSARLAGTVDTQYF,TGTGCCAGCAGCGCCCGACTAGCGGGGACGGTGGATACGCAGTATTTT
TRBV5-5,TRBJ1-2,15,.,.,CASSLSTGFNYGYTF,TGTGCCAGCAGCTTGAGCACAGGGTTTAACTATGGCTACACCTTC
TRBV28,TRBJ1-4,12,TRBD1,once,CASRQGNEKLFF,TGTGCCAGCCGACAGGGTAATGAAAAACTGTTTTTT
TRBV12-3/TRBV12-4,TRBJ2-5,12,.,.,CASSFRGETQYF,TGTGCCAGCAGTTTTCGGGGGGAGACCCAGTACTTC
TRBV7-9,TRBJ1-1,15,TRBD1,.,CASSSGQRMNTEAFF,TGTGCCAGCAGCTCGGGACAGAGGATGAACACTGAAGCTTTCTTT
TRBV4-3,TRBJ1-1,15,TRBD1,.,CASSQDHGQGAEAFF,TGCGCCAGCAGCCAAGATCATGGACAGGGGGCTGAAGCTTTCTTT
TRBV6-2/TRBV6-3,TRBJ1-5,15,.,few,CASSYRVQGSQPQHF,TGTGCCAGCAGTTACCGTGTGCAGGGAAGTCAGCCCCAGCATTTT
TRBV28,TRBJ1-1,11,.,.,CASSLARKAFF,TGTGCCAGCAGTTTAGCGCGGAAAGCTTTCTTT
TRBV2,TRBJ1-1,16,.,.,CASIKMRARANTEAFF,TGTGCCAGCATCAAAATGAGGGCACGGGCGAACACTGAAGCTTTCTTT
TRBV18,TRBJ1-5,15,TRBD1,.,CASSPPGQGRQPQHF,TGTGCCAGCTCACCACCTGGACAGGGAAGACAGCCCCAGCATTTT
TRBV4-1,TRBJ2-7,13,.,.,CASSQGQNYEQYF,TGCGCCAGCAGCCAAGGTCAGAACTACGAGCAGTACTTC
TRBV24-1,TRBJ2-3,16,.,.,CATSDFSRGDGDTQYF,TGTGCCACCAGTGATTTTAGTAGGGGCGACGGAGATACGCAGTATTTT
TRBV5-1,TRBJ2-3,15,TRBD1,.,CASSWDRPSTDTQYF,TGCGCCAGCAGCTGGGACAGGCCAAGCACAGATACGCAGTATTTT